Listed below are T cell receptor beta chains from one sample, sequenced in a study of control samples from healthy donors and cancer patients. Assay: immunoSEQ multiplex PCR; the TCRdb copy retains only in-frame clones and omits some. Of some 110,000 clones in the sample, 80% to 90% are singletons; the top ten hold about 12%. Sequenced input: blood. The receptors shown here come from a woman aged 50 to 60 in good health. CDR3s include the opening cysteine and the closing phenylalanine or tryptophan. The D gene is left open where the match is weak. Size tells how often a clone was seen (once, few, many) or the class of an expanded clone, and some rows leave it out.

v_gene	j_gene	d_gene	abundance	CDR3nt	CDR3aa
TRBV6-6	TRBJ2-5	TRBD2	once	TGTGCTACAATCGACCAACTAGCGGGAGGTCGGGAGACCCAGTACTTC	CATIDQLAGGRETQYF
TRBV7-9	TRBJ1-6	-	once	TGTGCCAGCAGCTTCCGGTTTGAGGGCCTCCACTTT	CASSFRFEGLHF
TRBV28	TRBJ2-7	-	-	TGTGCCAGCAATACAAATCGGGGGTACGAGCAGTACTTC	CASNTNRGYEQYF
TRBV24-1	TRBJ2-1	-	-	TGTGCCACCAGTGACCCCGACAGGCAGGACTACAATGAGCAGTTCTTC	CATSDPDRQDYNEQFF
TRBV2	TRBJ2-7	TRBD1	-	TGTGCCAGCTATCGGGACAGGGACTCCTACGAGCAGTACTTC	CASYRDRDSYEQYF
TRBV7-2	TRBJ2-1	-	-	TGTGCCAGCAGCTTAGTGGGCGTCAATACGCAGTTCTTC	CASSLVGVNTQFF
TRBV7-2	TRBJ1-6	TRBD1	few	TGTGCCAGCAGCTTAGATTGGACAGGCGTCTCACCCCTCCACTTT	CASSLDWTGVSPLHF
TRBV28	TRBJ1-2	-	-	TGTGCCAGCAGGTGGGGCCCCCCTAACTATGGCTACACCTTC	CASRWGPPNYGYTF
TRBV7-9	TRBJ2-1	-	-	TGTGCCAGCAGCTTAGAGGACAATACCCGTATCAATGAGCAGTTCTTC	CASSLEDNTRINEQFF
TRBV12-3/TRBV12-4	TRBJ2-2	-	once	TGTGCCAGCAGCTCTCGGACCGGGGAGCTGTTTTTT	CASSSRTGELFF
TRBV3-1/TRBV3-2	TRBJ2-7	-	-	TGTGCCAGCAGCCAAACGGGTCTCGAGCAGTACTTC	CASSQTGLEQYF
TRBV29-1	TRBJ1-1	-	-	TGCAGCGTTGAAATAAGGGGACTTAGCGGAGCTTTCTTT	CSVEIRGLSGAFF
TRBV6-5	TRBJ1-6	-	once	TGTGCCAGCCTCAGGGGCACCTATAATTCACCCCTCCACTTT	CASLRGTYNSPLHF
TRBV29-1	TRBJ2-1	-	-	TGCAGCGTTGAAGGGTGGGTAAATGAGCAGTTCTTC	CSVEGWVNEQFF
TRBV7-3	TRBJ2-3	-	-	TGTGCCAGCAGCTTAAAACGGTCTCAGGCAAGCACAGATACGCAGTATTTT	CASSLKRSQASTDTQYF
TRBV7-3	TRBJ2-2	-	once	TGTGCCAGCAACGCCGGGGGCACCGGGGAGCTGTTTTTT	CASNAGGTGELFF
TRBV12-3/TRBV12-4	TRBJ2-5	TRBD1	-	TGTGCCAGCAGTTTCCGGACAGGGGGCGAGGGGCACTTC	CASSFRTGGEGHF
TRBV29-1	TRBJ2-7	TRBD2	-	TGCAGCGTTGGCAGTGAGGGAGGGGCGTCCGAGCAGTACTTC	CSVGSEGGASEQYF
TRBV12-3/TRBV12-4	TRBJ2-7	-	few	TGTGCCAGCAGTTTGTTCGGCGAGCAGTACTTC	CASSLFGEQYF
TRBV5-5	TRBJ2-6	TRBD1	-	TGTGCCAGCAGCCCACTCTTCCGGGACAGGGTGAGCGGGGCCAACGTCCTGACTTTC	CASSPLFRDRVSGANVLTF
TRBV7-8	TRBJ2-1	TRBD2	few	TGTGCCAGCAGCATAAGGGGGACTAGCGGGGGAAATGAGCAGTTCTTC	CASSIRGTSGGNEQFF
TRBV7-9	TRBJ2-5	-	-	TGTGCCAGCAGCTTAGCCCTGCCAGACGAGACCCAGTACTTC	CASSLALPDETQYF
TRBV5-1	TRBJ2-5	TRBD2	once	TGCGCCAGCAGCTCCGGACTAGCGGGGGGGCAAGAGACCCAGTACTTC	CASSSGLAGGQETQYF
TRBV6-2/TRBV6-3	TRBJ1-2	-	-	TGTGCCAGCAGTTCCGACAGGACCGGAGGCTACACCTTC	CASSSDRTGGYTF
TRBV28	TRBJ1-5	-	-	TGTGCCAGCAGTTCTGGAGGGGGAAGCAATCAGCCCCAGCATTTT	CASSSGGGSNQPQHF
TRBV28	TRBJ1-3	-	-	TGTGCCAGCAGTTTACCCGGTCGACGGGCTGGAAACACCATATATTTT	CASSLPGRRAGNTIYF
TRBV28	TRBJ1-6	-	once	TGTGCCAGCAGTGCCCAGCGGGGGTTGGGCTCACCCCTCCACTTT	CASSAQRGLGSPLHF
TRBV20-1	TRBJ1-1	-	-	TGCAGTGCTAGAGACCAACTTGAAGCTTTCTTT	CSARDQLEAFF
TRBV19	TRBJ2-7	-	once	TGTGCCAGTAATGAGGACCCCAGCTCCTACGAGCAGTACTTC	CASNEDPSSYEQYF
TRBV18	TRBJ1-1	TRBD1	-	TGTGCCAGCTCACCAGGGACAGGACGGAACACTGAAGCTTTCTTT	CASSPGTGRNTEAFF
TRBV5-4	TRBJ2-7	TRBD2	-	TGTGCCAGCAGCTTGGTGTTGGGGACTAGAGTTAATTTGGCTCCGCGCGAGCAGTACTTC	CASSLVLGTRVNLAPREQYF
TRBV19	TRBJ1-5	-	-	TGTGCCAGTAGTATAGAGGGGGACAATCAGCCCCAGCATTTT	CASSIEGDNQPQHF
TRBV28	TRBJ1-5	-	-	TGTGCCAGCACCCCCGTGAGCAATCAGCCCCAGCATTTT	CASTPVSNQPQHF
TRBV19	TRBJ1-1	-	-	TGTGCCAGTAGTCCGGACAGAACAACTGAAGCTTTCTTT	CASSPDRTTEAFF
TRBV5-6	TRBJ1-6	-	-	TGTGCCAGCAGCTTGGCGGGGGGCGCGTCGAATTCACCCCTCCACTTT	CASSLAGGASNSPLHF
TRBV6-4	TRBJ2-2	-	-	TGTGCCAGCAGTCCTAGGTCGGGGCAATCGAACACCGGGGAGCTGTTTTTT	CASSPRSGQSNTGELFF
TRBV9	TRBJ2-3	TRBD2	few	TGTGCCAGCAGCGTAGGTCCCCTGAGAGCGGGAGGTGGGGCAGATACGCAGTATTTT	CASSVGPLRAGGGADTQYF
TRBV24-1	TRBJ1-2	TRBD1	-	TGTGCCACCAGTGCCCGACAGGGCTGGGGCGGCTACACCTTC	CATSARQGWGGYTF
TRBV21-1	TRBJ1-5	-	-	TGTGCCAGCAGCGAAAGGTTGACAGGGGTAAGTAATCAGCCCCAGCATTTT	CASSERLTGVSNQPQHF
TRBV5-4	TRBJ1-6	-	-	TGTGCCAGCAGCTTGCGGGGGACTTATAATTCACCCCTCCACTTT	CASSLRGTYNSPLHF
TRBV2	TRBJ2-7	-	-	TGTGCCAGCAGTGAGGACGATTACAGGGAGCAGTACTTC	CASSEDDYREQYF
TRBV11-3	TRBJ1-3	-	-	TGTGCCAGCAGCCTAAGCTCTGGAAACACCATATATTTT	CASSLSSGNTIYF
TRBV19	TRBJ2-1	TRBD2	-	TGTGCCAGTAGGGGCGGGGGACTAGCTATCTATGAGCAGTTCTTC	CASRGGGLAIYEQFF
TRBV28	TRBJ1-2	TRBD1	-	TGTGCCAGCAGTAGAACAGGGGGTGCTTGGGGCTACATCTTC	CASSRTGGAWGYIF
TRBV5-6	TRBJ2-1	TRBD2	few	TGTGCCAGCAGCTTGGTGAGCGGGGGGGCAAGGCAGTTCTTC	CASSLVSGGARQFF
TRBV28	TRBJ1-2	-	-	TGTGCCAGCAGTTTGGTTCAAGGGCGTGTTAGCACCTTC	CASSLVQGRVSTF